This T cell receptor beta chain was documented in a study of OX40 agonist ivuxolimab in advanced cancers. Across the whole study: Ivuxolimab, an antibody acting as an agonist of OX40 (CD134), was used to treat patients.

Remarks on this clone: What it recognizes is unknown.

Only in-frame clones appear in the TCRdb table, and some are missing; sequencing was by immunoSEQ multiplex PCR. The sample records 15,000 to 20,000 clones, about three quarters being singletons. Study-level points and caveats: Among T cells, CD8+ cells averaged more expanded clones than CD4+ cells.

The CDR3 contains 16 residues. The trim removed 7 bases at V and 0 bases at J, leaving 8 bases unmatched. CDR1 LNHDA and CDR2 SQIVND come from the germline V gene (reference sequence). The sequencing used CD4+ or CD8+ T cells sorted from blood, collected in a trial of the OX40 agonist ivuxolimab. The TCR sequence derives from an adult with an advanced solid tumor such as melanoma, head and neck, liver or kidney cancer. V is TRBV19 and J is TRBJ1-4; 7 positions match TRBD1. This CDR3 is CASTTRGQPTNEKLFF. The DNA for the CDR3 is TGTGCCAGTACAACGAGGGGGCAACCAACTAATGAAAAACTGTTTTTT.